This T cell receptor beta chain was retrieved from a study of T cell repertoires in breast cancer. The CDR3 runs to 16 residues. Germline trimming cut 0 bases from V and 4 bases from J; bases unmatched to any gene: 0. Per germline, CDR1 MNHEY and CDR2 SMNVEV (reference sequence). The expanded emulsion RT-PCR method captured paired alpha and beta chains from CD8+ T cells. Blocking oligonucleotides added to a second nested PCR suppressed unpaired genes. Each emulsion RT-PCR held roughly 5,000-270,000 T cells with C-region, Stepout and V-region primers. TCRdb ran MiXCR on the emulsion pairing reads and lists one entry per CDR3 protein. Of around 43,000 distinct CDR3 sequences listed, less than 55% are singletons.

V gene TRBV27 combines with J gene TRBJ2-7; 16 bases are a match to TRBD2. The receptor comes from a pool of human donors with breast cancer or a healthy control (not recorded which). Sequences were obtained from CD8+ T cells. In DNA form, the CDR3 reads TGTGCCAGCAGTTTATCGGGACTAGCGGGAGGGTACGAGCAGTACTTC. It translates to CASSLSGLAGGYEQYF.